These T cell receptor beta chains were read from a single sample in a study of cytomegalovirus exposure and HLA in healthy donors. The method was immunoSEQ multiplex PCR; TCRdb's version includes in-frame clones alone and lacks a portion of them. The data show 60,000 or so clones, 77% seen once. Sequencing was carried out using PBMCs. All receptors come from a female donor in good health and CMV-seronegative. Each CDR3 is given with its conserved first and last residue. Fields, in order: V gene, J gene, clone size, D gene, CDR3 DNA, CDR3 protein. A D gene is named only where the DNA matches it firmly. Size values are once, few and many counts, or a class for expanded clones, and some rows have none.

TRBV5-6	TRBJ2-5	NA	NA	TGTGCCAGCAGCCTCGGACTGGAAGTAGAGACCCAGTACTTC	CASSLGLEVETQYF
TRBV19	TRBJ2-2	NA	TRBD1	TGTGCCAGCAAAATAGGACAGGAAATCTCAACCGAGGAGCTGTTTTTT	CASKIGQEISTEELFF
TRBV30	TRBJ2-5	few	NA	TGTGCCTGGAGTACTAGCAGAGAGACCCAGTACTTC	CAWSTSRETQYF
TRBV18	TRBJ2-7	NA	TRBD1	TGTGCCAGCTCACCACCGGGACAGTCCTACGAGCAGTACTTC	CASSPPGQSYEQYF
TRBV7-2	TRBJ2-7	NA	TRBD1	TGTGCCAGCAGCTCGGGACAGGGGGCTTCCTACGAGCAGTACTTC	CASSSGQGASYEQYF
TRBV7-9	TRBJ1-1	NA	NA	TGTGCCAGCAGCTTAGGGGGGGGGCTGGGTACTGAAGCTTTCTTT	CASSLGGGLGTEAFF
TRBV7-7	TRBJ2-1	NA	TRBD1	TGTGCCAGCAGCTCGACGGGACAGGGGGACAATGAGCAGTTCTTC	CASSSTGQGDNEQFF
TRBV27	TRBJ1-1	NA	TRBD1	TGTGCCAGCAGGTGGGACAGGCGCACTGAAGCTTTCTTT	CASRWDRRTEAFF
TRBV10-3	TRBJ2-3	once	NA	TGTGCCATCAGTGATGCAGGGTACACAGATACGCAGTATTTT	CAISDAGYTDTQYF
TRBV4-1	TRBJ1-2	NA	NA	TGCGCCAGCAGCCAAGATTCGTCCGGTAAAACGGGTGGCTACCCCTTC	CASSQDSSGKTGGYPF
TRBV5-4	TRBJ2-7	NA	NA	TGTGCCAGCAGCTCCAGACAGGATTCCTACGAGCAGTACTTC	CASSSRQDSYEQYF
TRBV29-1	TRBJ2-7	NA	NA	TGCAGCGTTCCGGCGGGGCCATCGTACGAGCAGTACTTC	CSVPAGPSYEQYF
TRBV6-1	TRBJ1-6	NA	NA	TGTGCCAGCAGTGAGGCCACAGGGTATGGATCACCCCTCCACTTT	CASSEATGYGSPLHF
TRBV7-8	TRBJ1-5	NA	NA	TGTGCCAGCAGCCCCCAGGGTGCAGGTAGCAATCAGCCCCAGCATTTT	CASSPQGAGSNQPQHF
TRBV6-1	TRBJ1-3	few	TRBD1	TGTGCCAGCAGTGAAGGGCAGGGGGTCTCTGGAAACACCATATATTTT	CASSEGQGVSGNTIYF
TRBV7-2	TRBJ2-7	NA	NA	TGTGCCAGCAGCCCCGCCCCGAGCTCCTACGAGCAGTACTTC	CASSPAPSSYEQYF
TRBV28	TRBJ2-5	NA	TRBD2	TGTGCCAGCAGCCAACCCTTTGGGGGGGTCGAATCGGAGACCCAGTACTTC	CASSQPFGGVESETQYF
TRBV5-1	TRBJ2-7	NA	TRBD1	TGCGCCAGCAGCTTGGGACAGGGTTTAACCTACGAGCAGTACTTC	CASSLGQGLTYEQYF
TRBV20-1	TRBJ2-3	NA	NA	TGCAGTGCTTCGGGTGAGGATACGCAGTATTTT	CSASGEDTQYF
TRBV7-3	TRBJ2-4	NA	NA	TGTGCCAGCAGCTTGACTAGGGGAGACATTCAGTACTTC	CASSLTRGDIQYF
TRBV7-2	TRBJ2-1	NA	TRBD2	TGTGCCAGCAGCATTAGCGGGGGCGCTTACAATGAGCAGTTCTTC	CASSISGGAYNEQFF
TRBV30	TRBJ2-5	NA	TRBD2	TGTGCCTGGAGTGTACTACTAGCGGGAGCTGGGACCCAGTACTTC	CAWSVLLAGAGTQYF
TRBV18	TRBJ2-3	NA	NA	TGTGCCAGCTCCTCCTTAGGGGTGACTAGCACAGATACGCAGTATTTT	CASSSLGVTSTDTQYF
TRBV28	TRBJ2-1	NA	NA	TGTGCCAGCATGTTGGGCGGGGCCTCCTACAATGAGCAGTTCTTC	CASMLGGASYNEQFF
TRBV9	TRBJ1-1	once	NA	TGTGCCAGCAGCGCAACACAGTTGAACACTGAAGCTTTCTTT	CASSATQLNTEAFF
TRBV5-6	TRBJ2-7	few	TRBD1	TGTGCCAGCAGTCCGGGACAGGGGTTATACGAGCAGTACTTC	CASSPGQGLYEQYF